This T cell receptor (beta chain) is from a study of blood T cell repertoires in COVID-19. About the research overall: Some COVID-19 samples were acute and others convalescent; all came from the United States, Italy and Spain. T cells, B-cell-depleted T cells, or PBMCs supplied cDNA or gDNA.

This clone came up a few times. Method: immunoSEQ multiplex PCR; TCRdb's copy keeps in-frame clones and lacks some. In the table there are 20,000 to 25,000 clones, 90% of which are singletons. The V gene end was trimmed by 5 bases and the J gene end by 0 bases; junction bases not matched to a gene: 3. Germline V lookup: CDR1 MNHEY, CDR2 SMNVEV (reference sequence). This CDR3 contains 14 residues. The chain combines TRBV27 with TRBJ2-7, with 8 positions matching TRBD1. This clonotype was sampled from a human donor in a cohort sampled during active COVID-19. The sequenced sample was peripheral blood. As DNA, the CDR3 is TGTGCCAGCAGTCCTCAGGGGGCCTCCTACGAGCAGTACTTC. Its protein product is CASSPQGASYEQYF.